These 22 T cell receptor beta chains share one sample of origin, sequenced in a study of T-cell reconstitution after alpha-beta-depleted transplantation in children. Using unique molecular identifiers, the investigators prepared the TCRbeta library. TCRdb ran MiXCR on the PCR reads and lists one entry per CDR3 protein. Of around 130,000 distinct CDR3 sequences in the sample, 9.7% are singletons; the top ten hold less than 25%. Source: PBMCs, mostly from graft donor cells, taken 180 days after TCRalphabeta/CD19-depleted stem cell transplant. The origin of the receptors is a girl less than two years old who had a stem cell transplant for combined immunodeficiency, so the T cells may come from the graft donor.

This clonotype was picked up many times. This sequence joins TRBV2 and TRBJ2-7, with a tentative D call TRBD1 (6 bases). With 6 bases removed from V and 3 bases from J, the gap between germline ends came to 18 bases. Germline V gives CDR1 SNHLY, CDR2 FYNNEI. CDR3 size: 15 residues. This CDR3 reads CASSSWNRAGYEQYF. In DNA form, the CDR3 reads TGTGCCAGCAGCTCTTGGAACAGGGCCGGCTACGAGCAGTACTTC. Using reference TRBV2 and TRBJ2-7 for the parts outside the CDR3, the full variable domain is EPEVTQTPSHQVTQMGQEVILRCVPISNHLYFYWYRQILGQKVEFLVSFYNNEISEKSEIFDDQFSVERPDGSNFTLKIRSTKLEDSAMYFCASSSWNRAGYEQYFGPGTRLTVT.

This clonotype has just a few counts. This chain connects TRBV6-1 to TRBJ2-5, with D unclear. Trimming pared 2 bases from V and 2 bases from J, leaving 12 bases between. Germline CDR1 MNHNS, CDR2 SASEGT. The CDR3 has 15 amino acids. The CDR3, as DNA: TGTGCCAGCAGTGAAATCGGGTTCCAACAAGAGACCCAGTACTTC. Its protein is CASSEIGFQQETQYF.

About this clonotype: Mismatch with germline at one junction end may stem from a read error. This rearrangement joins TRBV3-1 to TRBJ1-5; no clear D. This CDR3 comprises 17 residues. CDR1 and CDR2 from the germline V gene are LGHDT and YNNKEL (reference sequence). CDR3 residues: CATSQPTRKGSNQPQHF. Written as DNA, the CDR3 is TGTGCCACCAGCCAACCGACCCGGAAAGGCAGCAATCAGCCCCAGCATTTT.

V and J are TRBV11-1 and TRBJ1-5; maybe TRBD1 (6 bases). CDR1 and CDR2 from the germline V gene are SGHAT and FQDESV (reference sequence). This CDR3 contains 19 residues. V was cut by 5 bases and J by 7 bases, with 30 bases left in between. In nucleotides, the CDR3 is TGTGCCAGCAGCGACGATATTTCTGGGGGGGCCGTTTGGGGGCAGCCCCAGCATTTT. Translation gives CASSDDISGGAVWGQPQHF.

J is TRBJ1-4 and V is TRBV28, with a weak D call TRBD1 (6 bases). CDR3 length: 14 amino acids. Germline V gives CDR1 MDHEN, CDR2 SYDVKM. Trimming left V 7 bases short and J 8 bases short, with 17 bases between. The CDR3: CASKDRSLGEKLFF. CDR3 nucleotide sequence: TGTGCCAGCAAGGACAGAAGTCTCGGGGAAAAACTGTTTTTT.

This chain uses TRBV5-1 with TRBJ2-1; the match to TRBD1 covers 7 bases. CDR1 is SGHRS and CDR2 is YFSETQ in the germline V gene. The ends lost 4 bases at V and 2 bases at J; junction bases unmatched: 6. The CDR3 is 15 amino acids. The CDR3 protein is CASSRQGGPYNEQFF. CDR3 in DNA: TGCGCCAGCAGCCGCCAAGGGGGCCCCTACAATGAGCAGTTCTTC.

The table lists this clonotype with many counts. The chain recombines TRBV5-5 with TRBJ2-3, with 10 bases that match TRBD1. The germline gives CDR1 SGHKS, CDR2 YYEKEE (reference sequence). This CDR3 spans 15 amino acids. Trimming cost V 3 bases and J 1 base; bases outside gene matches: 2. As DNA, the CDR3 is TGTGCCAGCAGCTATGGGACAGGGGGCACAGATACGCAGTATTTT. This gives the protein CASSYGTGGTDTQYF.

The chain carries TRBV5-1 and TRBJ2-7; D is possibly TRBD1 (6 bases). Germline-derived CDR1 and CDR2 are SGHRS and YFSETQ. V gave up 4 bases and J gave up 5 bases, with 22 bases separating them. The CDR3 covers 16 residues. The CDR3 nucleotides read TGCGCCAGCAGCCCGGTACAGGGACAAAGGGGTCACGAGCAGTACTTC. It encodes CASSPVQGQRGHEQYF.

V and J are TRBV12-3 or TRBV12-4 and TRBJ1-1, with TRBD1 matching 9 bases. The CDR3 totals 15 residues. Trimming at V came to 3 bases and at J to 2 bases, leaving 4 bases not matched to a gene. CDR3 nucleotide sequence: TGTGCCAGCAGTTTTCAGGGACAGGGAAACACTGAAGCTTTCTTT. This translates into CASSFQGQGNTEAFF.

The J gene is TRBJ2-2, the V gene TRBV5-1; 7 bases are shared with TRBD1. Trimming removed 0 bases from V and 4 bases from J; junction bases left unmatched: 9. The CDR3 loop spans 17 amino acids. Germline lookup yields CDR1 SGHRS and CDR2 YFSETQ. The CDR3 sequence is CASSLAGRDRTTGELFF. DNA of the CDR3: TGCGCCAGCAGCTTGGCAGGAAGGGACAGAACCACCGGGGAGCTGTTTTTT.

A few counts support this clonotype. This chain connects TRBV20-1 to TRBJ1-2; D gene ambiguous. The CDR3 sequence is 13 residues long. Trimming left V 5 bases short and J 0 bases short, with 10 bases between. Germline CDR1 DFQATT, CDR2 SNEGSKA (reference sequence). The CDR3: CSAPEAANYGYTF. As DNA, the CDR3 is TGCAGTGCTCCTGAGGCCGCTAACTATGGCTACACCTTC.

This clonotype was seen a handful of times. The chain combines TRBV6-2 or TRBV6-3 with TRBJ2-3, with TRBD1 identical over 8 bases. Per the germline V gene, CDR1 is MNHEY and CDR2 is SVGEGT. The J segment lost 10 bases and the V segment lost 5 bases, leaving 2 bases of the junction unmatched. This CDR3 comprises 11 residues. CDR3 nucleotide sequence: TGTGCCAGCAGTCCGGGACAGGCGCAGTATTTT. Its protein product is CASSPGQAQYF.

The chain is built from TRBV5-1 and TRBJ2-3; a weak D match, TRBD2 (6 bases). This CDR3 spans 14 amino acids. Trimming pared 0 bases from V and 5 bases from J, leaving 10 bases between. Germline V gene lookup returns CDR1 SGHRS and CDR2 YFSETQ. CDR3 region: CASSLEPGGDTQYF. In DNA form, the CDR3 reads TGCGCCAGCAGCTTGGAGCCCGGGGGAGATACGCAGTATTTT. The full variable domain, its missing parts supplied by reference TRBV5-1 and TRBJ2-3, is KAGVTQTPRYLIKTRGQQVTLSCSPISGHRSVSWYQQTPGQGLQFLFEYFSETQRNKGNFPGRFSGRQFSNSRSEMNVSTLELGDSALYLCASSLEPGGDTQYFGPGTRLTVL.

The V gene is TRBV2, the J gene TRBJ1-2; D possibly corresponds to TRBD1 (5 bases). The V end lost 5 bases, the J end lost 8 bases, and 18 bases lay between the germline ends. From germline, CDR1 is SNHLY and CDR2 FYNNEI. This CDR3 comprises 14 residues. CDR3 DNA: TGTGCCAGCAGTCGGGACGGACTCTTGGACGGCTACACCTTC. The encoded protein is CASSRDGLLDGYTF.

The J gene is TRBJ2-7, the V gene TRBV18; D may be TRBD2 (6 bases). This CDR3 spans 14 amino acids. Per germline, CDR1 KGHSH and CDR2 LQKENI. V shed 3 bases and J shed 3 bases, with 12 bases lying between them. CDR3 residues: CASSPQPGDYEQYF. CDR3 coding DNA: TGTGCCAGCTCACCCCAACCGGGAGACTACGAGCAGTACTTC.

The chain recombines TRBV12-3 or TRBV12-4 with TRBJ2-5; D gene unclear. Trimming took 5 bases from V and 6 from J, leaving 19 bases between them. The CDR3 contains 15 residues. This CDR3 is CASSPRSLPEQTQYF. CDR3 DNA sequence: TGTGCCAGCAGTCCCCGGTCCCTCCCAGAGCAGACCCAGTACTTC.

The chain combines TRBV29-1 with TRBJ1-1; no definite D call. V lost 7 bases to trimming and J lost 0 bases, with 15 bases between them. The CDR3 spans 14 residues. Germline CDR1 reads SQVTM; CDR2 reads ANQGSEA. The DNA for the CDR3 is TGCAGCGGAACGCATGGTCCGATGAACACTGAAGCTTTCTTT. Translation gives CSGTHGPMNTEAFF. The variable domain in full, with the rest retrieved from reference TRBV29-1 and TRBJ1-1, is SAVISQKPSRDICQRGTSLTIQCQVDSQVTMMFWYRQQPGQSLTLIATANQGSEATYESGFVIDKFPISRPNLTFSTLTVSNMSPEDSSIYLCSGTHGPMNTEAFFGQGTRLTVV.

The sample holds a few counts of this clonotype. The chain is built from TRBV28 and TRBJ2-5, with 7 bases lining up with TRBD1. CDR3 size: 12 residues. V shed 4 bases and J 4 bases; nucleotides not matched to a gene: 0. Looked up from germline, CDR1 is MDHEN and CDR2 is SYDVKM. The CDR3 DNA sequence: TGTGCCAGCAGTTCAGGGGGAGAGACCCAGTACTTC. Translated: CASSSGGETQYF.

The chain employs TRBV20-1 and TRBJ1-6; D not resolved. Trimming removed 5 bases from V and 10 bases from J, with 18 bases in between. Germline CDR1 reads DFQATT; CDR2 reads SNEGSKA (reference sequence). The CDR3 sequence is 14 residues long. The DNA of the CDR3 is TGCAGTGCTCTAGATCGGGCAGGTTACTCACCCCTCCACTTT. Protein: CSALDRAGYSPLHF.

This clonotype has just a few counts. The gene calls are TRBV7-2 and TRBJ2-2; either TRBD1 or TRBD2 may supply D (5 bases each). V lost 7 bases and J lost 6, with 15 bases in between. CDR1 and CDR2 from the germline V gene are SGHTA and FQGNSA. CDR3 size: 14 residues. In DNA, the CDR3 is TGTGCCAGCATCTGGGAGAGGGGTGCCGGGGAGCTGTTTTTT. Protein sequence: CASIWERGAGELFF. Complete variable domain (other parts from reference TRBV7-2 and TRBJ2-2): GAGVSQSPSNKVTEKGKDVELRCDPISGHTALYWYRQSLGQGLEFLIYFQGNSAPDKSGLPSDRFSAERTGGSVSTLTIQRTQQEDSAVYLCASIWERGAGELFFGEGSRLTVL.

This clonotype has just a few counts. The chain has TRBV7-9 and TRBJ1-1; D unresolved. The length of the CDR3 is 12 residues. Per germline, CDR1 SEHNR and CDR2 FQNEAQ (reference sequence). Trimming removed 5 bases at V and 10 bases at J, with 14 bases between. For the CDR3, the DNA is TGTGCCAGCAGCCGCGCGGGCGTAGGAGCTTTCTTT. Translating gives CASSRAGVGAFF.

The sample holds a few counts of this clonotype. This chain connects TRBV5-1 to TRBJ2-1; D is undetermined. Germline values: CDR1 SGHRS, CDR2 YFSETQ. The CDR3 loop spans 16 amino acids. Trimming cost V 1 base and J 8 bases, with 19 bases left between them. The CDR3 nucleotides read TGCGCCAGCAGCTTGAGGCTCTCGTCGACCCCCCATGAGCAGTTCTTC. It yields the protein CASSLRLSSTPHEQFF.